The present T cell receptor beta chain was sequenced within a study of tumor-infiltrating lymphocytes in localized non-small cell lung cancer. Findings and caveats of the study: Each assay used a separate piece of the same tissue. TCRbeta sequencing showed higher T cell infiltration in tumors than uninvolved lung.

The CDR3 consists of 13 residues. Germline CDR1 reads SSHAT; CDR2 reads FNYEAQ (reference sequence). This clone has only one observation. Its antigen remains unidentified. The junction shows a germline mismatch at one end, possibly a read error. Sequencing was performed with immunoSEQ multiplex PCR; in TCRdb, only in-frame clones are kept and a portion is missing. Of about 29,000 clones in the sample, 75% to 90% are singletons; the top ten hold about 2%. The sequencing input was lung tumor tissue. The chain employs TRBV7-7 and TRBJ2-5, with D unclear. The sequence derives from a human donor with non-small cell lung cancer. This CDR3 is CASSLSGVGTQYF. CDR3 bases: TGTGCTAGCAGCTTGTCCGGCGTCGGGACCCAGTACTTC.